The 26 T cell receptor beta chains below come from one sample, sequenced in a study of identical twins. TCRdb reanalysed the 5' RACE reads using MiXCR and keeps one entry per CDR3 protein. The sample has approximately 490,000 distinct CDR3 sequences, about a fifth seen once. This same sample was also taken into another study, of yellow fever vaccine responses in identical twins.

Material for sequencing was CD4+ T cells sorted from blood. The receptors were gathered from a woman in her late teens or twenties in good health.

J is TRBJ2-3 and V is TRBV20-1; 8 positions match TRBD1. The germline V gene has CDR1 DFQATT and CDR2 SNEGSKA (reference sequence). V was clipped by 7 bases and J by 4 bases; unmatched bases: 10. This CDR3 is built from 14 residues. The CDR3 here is CSGRTGSVPDTQYF. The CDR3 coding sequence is TGCAGTGGAAGGACAGGGAGCGTACCAGATACGCAGTATTTT.

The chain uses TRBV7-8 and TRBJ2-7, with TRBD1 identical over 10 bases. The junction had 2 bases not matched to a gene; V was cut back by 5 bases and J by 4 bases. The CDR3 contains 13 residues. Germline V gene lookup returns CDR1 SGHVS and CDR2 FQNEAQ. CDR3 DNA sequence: TGTGCCAGCAGCGGGGACAGGGGTTACGAGCAGTACTTC. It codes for CASSGDRGYEQYF.

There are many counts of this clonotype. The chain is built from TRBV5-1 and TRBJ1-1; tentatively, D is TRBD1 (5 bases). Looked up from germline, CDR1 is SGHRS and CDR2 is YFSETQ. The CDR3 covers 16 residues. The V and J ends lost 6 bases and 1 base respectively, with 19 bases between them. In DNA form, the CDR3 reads TGCGCCAGCATTTATGTTATGTTCGGACAGAACACTGAAGCTTTCTTT. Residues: CASIYVMFGQNTEAFF.

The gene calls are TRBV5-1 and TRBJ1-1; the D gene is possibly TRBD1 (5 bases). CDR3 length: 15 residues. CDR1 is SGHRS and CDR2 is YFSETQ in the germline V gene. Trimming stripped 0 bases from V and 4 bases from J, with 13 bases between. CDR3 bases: TGCGCCAGCAGCTTGGCCAGGGCATCGGGCACTGAAGCTTTCTTT. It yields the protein CASSLARASGTEAFF.

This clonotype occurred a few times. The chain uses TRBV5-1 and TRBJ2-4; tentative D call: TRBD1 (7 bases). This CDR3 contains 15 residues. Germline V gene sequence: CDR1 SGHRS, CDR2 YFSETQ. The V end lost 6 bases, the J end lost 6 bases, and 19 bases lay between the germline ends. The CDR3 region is CASNPTGGGRNIQYF. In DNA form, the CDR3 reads TGCGCCAGCAACCCAACCGGAGGGGGCAGAAACATTCAGTACTTC.

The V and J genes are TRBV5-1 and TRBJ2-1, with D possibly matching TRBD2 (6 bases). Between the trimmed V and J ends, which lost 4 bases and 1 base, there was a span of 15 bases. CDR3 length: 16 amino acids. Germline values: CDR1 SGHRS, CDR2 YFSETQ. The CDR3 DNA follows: TGCGCCAGCAGCCGAGGAGGGATTTATTCCTACAATGAGCAGTTCTTC. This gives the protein CASSRGGIYSYNEQFF.

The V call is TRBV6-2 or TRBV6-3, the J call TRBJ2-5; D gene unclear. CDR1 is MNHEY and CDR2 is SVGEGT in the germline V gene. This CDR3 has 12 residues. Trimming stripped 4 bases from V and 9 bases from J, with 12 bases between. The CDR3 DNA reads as TGTGCCAGCAGTTCGGAGTCCCAGGCCCAGTACTTC. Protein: CASSSESQAQYF.

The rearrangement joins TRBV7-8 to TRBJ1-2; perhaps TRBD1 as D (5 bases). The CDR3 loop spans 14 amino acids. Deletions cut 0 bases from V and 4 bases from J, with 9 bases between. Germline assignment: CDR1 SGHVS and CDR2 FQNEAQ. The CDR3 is CASSLAGVGYGYTF. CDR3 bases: TGTGCCAGCAGCTTAGCGGGGGTGGGCTATGGCTACACCTTC. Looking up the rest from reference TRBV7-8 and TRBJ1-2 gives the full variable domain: GAGVSQSPRYKVAKRGQDVALRCDPISGHVSLFWYQQALGQGPEFLTYFQNEAQLDKSGLPSDRFFAERPEGSVSTLKIQRTQQEDSAVYLCASSLAGVGYGYTFGSGTRLTVV.

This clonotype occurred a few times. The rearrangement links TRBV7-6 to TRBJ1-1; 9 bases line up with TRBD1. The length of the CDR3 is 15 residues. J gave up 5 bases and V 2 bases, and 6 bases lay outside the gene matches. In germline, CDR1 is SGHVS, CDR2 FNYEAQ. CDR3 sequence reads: CASSLQATGGTEAFF. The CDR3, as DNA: TGTGCCAGCAGCTTACAAGCGACAGGGGGTACTGAAGCTTTCTTT.

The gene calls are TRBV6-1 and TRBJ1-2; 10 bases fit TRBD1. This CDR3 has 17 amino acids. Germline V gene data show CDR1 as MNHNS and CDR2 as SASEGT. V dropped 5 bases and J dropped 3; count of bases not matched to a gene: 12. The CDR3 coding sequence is TGTGCCAGCAGTCCCGGACAGGGGGGACGTATTTACTATGGCTACACCTTC. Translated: CASSPGQGGRIYYGYTF.

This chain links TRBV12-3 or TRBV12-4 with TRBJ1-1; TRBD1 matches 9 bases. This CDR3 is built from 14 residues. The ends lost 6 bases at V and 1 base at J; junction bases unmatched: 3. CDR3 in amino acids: CASRRTGANTEAFF. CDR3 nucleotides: TGTGCCAGCAGGAGGACAGGGGCGAACACTGAAGCTTTCTTT.

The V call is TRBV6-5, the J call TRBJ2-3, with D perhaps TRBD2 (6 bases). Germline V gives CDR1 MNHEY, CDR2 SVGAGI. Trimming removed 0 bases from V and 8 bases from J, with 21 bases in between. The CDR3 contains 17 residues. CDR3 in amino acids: CASSYSSGDFPSGTQYF. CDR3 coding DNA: TGTGCCAGCAGTTACTCGTCGGGGGACTTCCCGTCGGGTACGCAGTATTTT.

CDR3 nucleotide sequence: TGTGCCAGCAGTCCCGTACGCGGCACCGGGGAGCTGTTTTTT. This sequence encodes CASSPVRGTGELFF. The rearrangement uses TRBV2 and TRBJ2-2; D is ambiguous. This CDR3 is 14 amino acids long. Trimming took off 5 bases at V and 4 bases at J, with 11 bases between the two ends. In germline, CDR1 is SNHLY, CDR2 FYNNEI.

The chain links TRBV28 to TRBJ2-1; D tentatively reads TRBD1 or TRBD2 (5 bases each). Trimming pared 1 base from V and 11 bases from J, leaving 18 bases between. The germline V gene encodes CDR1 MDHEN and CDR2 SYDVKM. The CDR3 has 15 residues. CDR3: CASSLSGPRISKQFF. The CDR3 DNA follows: TGTGCCAGCAGTTTATCGGGACCGCGTATTAGTAAGCAGTTCTTC.

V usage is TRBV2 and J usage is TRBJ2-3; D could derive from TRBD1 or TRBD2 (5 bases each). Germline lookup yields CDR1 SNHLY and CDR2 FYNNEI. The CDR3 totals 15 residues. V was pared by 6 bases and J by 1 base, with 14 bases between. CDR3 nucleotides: TGTGCCAGCAGACTAGGGACCGTACGCACAGATACGCAGTATTTT. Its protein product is CASRLGTVRTDTQYF.

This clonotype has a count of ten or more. CDR3 DNA sequence: TGTGCCAGCCAAACGAGGGACGAGCAGTACTTC. Protein product: CASQTRDEQYF. This rearrangement joins TRBV6-6 to TRBJ2-7, with a tentative D call TRBD2 (5 bases). V lost 8 bases to trimming and J lost 5 bases, with 10 bases between them. Per germline, CDR1 MNHNY and CDR2 SVGAGI (reference sequence). This CDR3 spans 11 amino acids.

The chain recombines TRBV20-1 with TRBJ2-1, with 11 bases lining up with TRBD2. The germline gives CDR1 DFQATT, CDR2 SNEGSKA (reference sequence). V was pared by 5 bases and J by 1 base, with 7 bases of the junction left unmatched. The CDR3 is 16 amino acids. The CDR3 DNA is TGCAGTGCTTTCCCGGGACTAGCGGCATCCTACAATGAGCAGTTCTTC. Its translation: CSAFPGLAASYNEQFF.

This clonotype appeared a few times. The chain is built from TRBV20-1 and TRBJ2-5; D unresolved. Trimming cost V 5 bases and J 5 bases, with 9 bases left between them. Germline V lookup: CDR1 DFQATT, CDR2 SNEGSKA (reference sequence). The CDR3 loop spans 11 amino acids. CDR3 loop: CSASARETQYF. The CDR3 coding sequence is TGCAGTGCTTCCGCCCGGGAGACCCAGTACTTC.

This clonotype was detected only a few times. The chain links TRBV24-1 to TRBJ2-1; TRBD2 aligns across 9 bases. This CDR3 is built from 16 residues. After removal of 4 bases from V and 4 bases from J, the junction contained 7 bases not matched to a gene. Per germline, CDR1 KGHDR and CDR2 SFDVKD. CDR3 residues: CATSDQREVTYNEQFF. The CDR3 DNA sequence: TGTGCCACCAGTGACCAGCGGGAGGTCACGTACAATGAGCAGTTCTTC.

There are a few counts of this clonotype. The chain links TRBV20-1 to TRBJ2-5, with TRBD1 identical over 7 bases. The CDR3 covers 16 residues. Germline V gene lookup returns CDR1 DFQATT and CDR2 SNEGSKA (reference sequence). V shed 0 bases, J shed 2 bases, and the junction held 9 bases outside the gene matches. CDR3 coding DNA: TGCAGTGCTAGAGATTACGTCCGGGACAGACAAGAGACCCAGTACTTC. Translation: CSARDYVRDRQETQYF.

CDR3 DNA sequence: TGTGCCAGCAGCCAGCTGGGACAAGGAGAGCAGTTCTTC. It is translated as CASSQLGQGEQFF. V is TRBV14 and J is TRBJ2-1, with D maybe TRBD1 (6 bases). This CDR3 comprises 13 residues. Germline CDR1 SGHDN, CDR2 FVKESK. Trimming cost V 3 bases and J 10 bases, with 13 bases left between them. The variable domain in full, completed from reference TRBV14 and TRBJ2-1, reads EAGVTQFPSHSVIEKGQTVTLRCDPISGHDNLYWYRRVMGKEIKFLLHFVKESKQDESGMPNNRFLAERTGGTYSTLKVQPAELEDSGVYFCASSQLGQGEQFFGPGTRLTVL.

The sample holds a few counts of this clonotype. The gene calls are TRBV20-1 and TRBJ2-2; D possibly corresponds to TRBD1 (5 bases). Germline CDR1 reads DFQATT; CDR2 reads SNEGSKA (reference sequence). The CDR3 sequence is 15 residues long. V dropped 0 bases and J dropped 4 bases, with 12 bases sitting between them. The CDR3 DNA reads TGCAGTGCTAGAGATCCCAGGGAAACCACCGGGGAGCTGTTTTTT. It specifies CSARDPRETTGELFF.

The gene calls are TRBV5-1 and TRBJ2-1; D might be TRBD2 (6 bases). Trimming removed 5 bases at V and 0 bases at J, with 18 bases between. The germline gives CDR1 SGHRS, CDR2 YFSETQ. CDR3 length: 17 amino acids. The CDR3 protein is CASSSRVGGSSYNEQFF. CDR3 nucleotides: TGCGCCAGCAGTTCGAGGGTAGGAGGGAGCTCCTACAATGAGCAGTTCTTC.

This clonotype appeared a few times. CDR3 coding DNA: TGTGCCAGCAGCCCTCCCAGGGGGTCCGGGGAGCTGTTTTTT. Translation: CASSPPRGSGELFF. This chain connects TRBV7-9 to TRBJ2-2; 7 bases line up with TRBD1. There are 14 residues in the CDR3. CDR1 is SEHNR, CDR2 FQNEAQ, per germline (reference sequence). Trimming took 5 bases from V and 6 from J; bases not matched to a gene: 6.

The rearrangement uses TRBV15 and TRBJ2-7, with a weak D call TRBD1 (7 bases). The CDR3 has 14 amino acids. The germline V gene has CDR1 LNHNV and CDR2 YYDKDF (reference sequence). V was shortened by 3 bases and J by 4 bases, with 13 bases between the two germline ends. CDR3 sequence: CATSSAGGSYEQYF. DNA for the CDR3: TGTGCCACCAGCAGCGCAGGGGGGTCGTACGAGCAGTACTTC.

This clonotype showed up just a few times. The CDR3 protein is CASSLLAGIDNEQFF. CDR3 bases: TGTGCCAGCAGCTTACTGGCGGGGATTGACAATGAGCAGTTCTTC. This chain joins TRBV7-8 and TRBJ2-1, with TRBD2 as a possible D gene (6 bases). V lost 2 bases and J 5 bases, leaving 13 bases between the germline ends. CDR1 SGHVS and CDR2 FQNEAQ come from the germline V gene. The CDR3 is made up of 15 amino acids.